Listed below are T cell receptor beta chains from one sample, sequenced in a study of blood T cell repertoires in COVID-19. Sequenced by immunoSEQ multiplex PCR; TCRdb stores in-frame clones only, minus some. This sample has 150,000 or so clones, with 74% found just once. Sequenced: peripheral blood. Receptors originate from a woman aged 80 or over with acute or convalescent COVID-19. CDR3s include the opening cysteine and the closing phenylalanine or tryptophan. The order of the fields is CDR3 DNA, CDR3 protein, clone size, V gene, D gene, J gene. The D gene is left open where the match is weak. Rows may omit the clone size; those that give it use once, few, many or a size class.

DNA: TGCGCCAGCAGTGCGGGAAACTATGGCTACACCTTC
CDR3: CASSAGNYGYTF
size: NA
V: TRBV5-1
D: NA
J: TRBJ1-2

DNA: TGTGCCTGGACCTCAGATGGAGGGGGCTACACCTTC
CDR3: CAWTSDGGGYTF
size: NA
V: TRBV30
D: NA
J: TRBJ1-2

DNA: TGTGCCACCCCGGACAGGGGGGTCGAGGAGACCCAGTACTTC
CDR3: CATPDRGVEETQYF
size: few
V: TRBV21-1
D: NA
J: TRBJ2-5

DNA: TGTGCCAGCAGCCCGGGGACTAGCGGGGGGACCCAGTACTTC
CDR3: CASSPGTSGGTQYF
size: NA
V: TRBV11-3
D: TRBD2
J: TRBJ2-5

DNA: TGTGCCAGCAGCCCCCGATGGCTAGCGGGACAAGAGACCCAGTACTTC
CDR3: CASSPRWLAGQETQYF
size: NA
V: TRBV7-2
D: TRBD2
J: TRBJ2-5

DNA: TGTGCCAGCAGTAAACCCGGACTAGAGGAGAATGAGCAGTTCTTC
CDR3: CASSKPGLEENEQFF
size: once
V: TRBV27
D: TRBD2
J: TRBJ2-1

DNA: TGTGCCAGCAGCCCCTCGGTGGGGCTTGGGGTGAACACTGAAGCTTTCTTT
CDR3: CASSPSVGLGVNTEAFF
size: NA
V: TRBV9
D: NA
J: TRBJ1-1

DNA: TGTGCCAGCAGTTTAGGCGGGAGGGTTTACAATGAGCAGTTCTTC
CDR3: CASSLGGRVYNEQFF
size: NA
V: TRBV28
D: TRBD2
J: TRBJ2-1

DNA: TGTGCCAGCAGCAAGGGACTAGCGGGAGAGGATACGCAGTATTTT
CDR3: CASSKGLAGEDTQYF
size: few
V: TRBV6-5
D: TRBD2
J: TRBJ2-3

DNA: TGTGCCAGCTCACCATTTAACAGGGGAGATTCACCCCTCCACTTT
CDR3: CASSPFNRGDSPLHF
size: NA
V: TRBV18
D: TRBD1
J: TRBJ1-6

DNA: TGTGCCAGCAGCAATTTGAAGTACATGAACACTGAAGCTTTCTTT
CDR3: CASSNLKYMNTEAFF
size: NA
V: TRBV21-1
D: NA
J: TRBJ1-1

DNA: TGTGCCAGCAGGCCGACAGGGGCTAACTATGGCTACACCTTC
CDR3: CASRPTGANYGYTF
size: NA
V: TRBV27
D: TRBD1
J: TRBJ1-2

DNA: TGTGCCACAATGATCAGGGGTAACTCTGGGGCCAACGTCCTGACTTTC
CDR3: CATMIRGNSGANVLTF
size: once
V: TRBV19
D: NA
J: TRBJ2-6

DNA: TGTGCCAGCAGTCCATACTCCGCGGGACAGGCTGGCGAGCAGTACTTC
CDR3: CASSPYSAGQAGEQYF
size: NA
V: TRBV28
D: TRBD1
J: TRBJ2-7

DNA: TGCGCCAGCAGCCAAGACGGGATTGGGAGTTTTGGAAATGAGCAGTTCTTC
CDR3: CASSQDGIGSFGNEQFF
size: NA
V: TRBV4-1
D: NA
J: TRBJ2-1

DNA: TGTGCCAGCAGCTCCGGGACAGGGTGGAACTATGGCTACACCTTC
CDR3: CASSSGTGWNYGYTF
size: NA
V: TRBV7-6
D: TRBD1
J: TRBJ1-2

DNA: TGCAGCGTTGAAGATTATCAGGGATTGGCTGAAGCTTTCTTT
CDR3: CSVEDYQGLAEAFF
size: NA
V: TRBV29-1
D: NA
J: TRBJ1-1

DNA: TGTGCCAGCAGCATGGGGGGGGACAGGGGCAAGAATGAGCAGTTCTTC
CDR3: CASSMGGDRGKNEQFF
size: NA
V: TRBV5-4
D: TRBD1
J: TRBJ2-1

DNA: TGTGCCAGCAGCACTAACAGGGAACTTCAAGCTAACTATGGCTACACCTTC
CDR3: CASSTNRELQANYGYTF
size: NA
V: TRBV21-1
D: NA
J: TRBJ1-2

DNA: TGCGCCAGCAGCTTGGCTAGCTTGAGGGAAGATACGCAGTATTTT
CDR3: CASSLASLREDTQYF
size: few
V: TRBV5-1
D: NA
J: TRBJ2-3

DNA: TGCAGCGTTGCTGTATCCGCCTACGAGCAGTACTTC
CDR3: CSVAVSAYEQYF
size: many
V: TRBV29-1
D: NA
J: TRBJ2-7

DNA: TGTGCCAGCAGCGAGACAGTCTACAATGAGCAGTTCTTC
CDR3: CASSETVYNEQFF
size: NA
V: TRBV7-9
D: NA
J: TRBJ2-1

DNA: TGTGCCAGCAGCTTGTACAGGGTTTCCTACGAGCAGTACTTC
CDR3: CASSLYRVSYEQYF
size: NA
V: TRBV7-6
D: NA
J: TRBJ2-7

DNA: TGTGCCAGTAGTATCCCAGCGGCTAACACCGGGGAGCTGTTTTTT
CDR3: CASSIPAANTGELFF
size: NA
V: TRBV19
D: NA
J: TRBJ2-2

DNA: TGTGCCTGGAGTCTCGAAAACATTCAGTACTTC
CDR3: CAWSLENIQYF
size: NA
V: TRBV30
D: NA
J: TRBJ2-4

DNA: TGTGCCAGCAGTATAATCCAGGGGGCATCCAAAAACATTCAGTACTTC
CDR3: CASSIIQGASKNIQYF
size: NA
V: TRBV25-1
D: TRBD1
J: TRBJ2-4

DNA: TGTGCCAGCAGTATTTACAGGGGAACCGGGGAGCTGTTTTTT
CDR3: CASSIYRGTGELFF
size: once
V: TRBV27
D: TRBD1
J: TRBJ2-2

DNA: TGTGCCAGCAGTTACACGACTAGCGGTTTCTACGAGCAGTACTTC
CDR3: CASSYTTSGFYEQYF
size: few
V: TRBV6-5
D: TRBD2
J: TRBJ2-7

DNA: TGTGCCAGCAGCCTGACAGGGAGGCAGCCCCAGCATTTT
CDR3: CASSLTGRQPQHF
size: NA
V: TRBV7-8
D: TRBD1
J: TRBJ1-5

DNA: TGTGCCATCAGTGAGTCATTTCTAAGACAGCCTAATGAGCAGTTCTTC
CDR3: CAISESFLRQPNEQFF
size: NA
V: TRBV10-3
D: NA
J: TRBJ2-1

DNA: TGTGCCAGCAGCGAACGGGACACCGCCTACGAGCAGTACTTC
CDR3: CASSERDTAYEQYF
size: NA
V: TRBV9
D: NA
J: TRBJ2-7

DNA: TGTGCCAGCAGCAAGGAGAACGGGAGATCCTCCTACGAGCAGTACTTC
CDR3: CASSKENGRSSYEQYF
size: once
V: TRBV21-1
D: NA
J: TRBJ2-7

DNA: TGTGCCAGCAGTGCAGGACTAGCGGGAGCATTAGGCGAGCAGTACTTC
CDR3: CASSAGLAGALGEQYF
size: NA
V: TRBV6-2/TRBV6-3
D: TRBD2
J: TRBJ2-7

DNA: TGTGCCAGCAGTTTACACTCTGGAAACACCATATATTTT
CDR3: CASSLHSGNTIYF
size: NA
V: TRBV27
D: NA
J: TRBJ1-3

DNA: TGTGCCAGCAGTTTATACACCGGGGAGCTGTTTTTT
CDR3: CASSLYTGELFF
size: NA
V: TRBV6-2/TRBV6-3
D: NA
J: TRBJ2-2

DNA: TGTGCCAGCACCCTAGGGGGAAGGGGGAGCAATGAGCAGTTCTTC
CDR3: CASTLGGRGSNEQFF
size: NA
V: TRBV27
D: NA
J: TRBJ2-1

DNA: TGTGCCAGCAGATCCGACCTAGCGGGGCGCACAGATACGCAGTATTTT
CDR3: CASRSDLAGRTDTQYF
size: NA
V: TRBV5-4
D: TRBD2
J: TRBJ2-3

DNA: TGTGCCAGCAGCTTAGGAGCGGAGAGGGACACAGATACGCAGTATTTT
CDR3: CASSLGAERDTDTQYF
size: NA
V: TRBV11-2
D: NA
J: TRBJ2-3

DNA: TGTGCCACCCGGGACAGGGAGACCTACGAGCAGTACTTC
CDR3: CATRDRETYEQYF
size: few
V: TRBV5-4
D: TRBD1
J: TRBJ2-7

DNA: TGTGCCAGCAGCCGGAGCCCTAATCAGCCCCAGCATTTT
CDR3: CASSRSPNQPQHF
size: few
V: TRBV14
D: NA
J: TRBJ1-5

DNA: TGCGCCAGCAGCTTGGACTGGGACAGTAATTCACCCCTCCACTTT
CDR3: CASSLDWDSNSPLHF
size: NA
V: TRBV5-1
D: TRBD1
J: TRBJ1-6

DNA: TGTGCCAGCAGTTACGAGGAGGCCCTGAACACTGAAGCTTTCTTT
CDR3: CASSYEEALNTEAFF
size: NA
V: TRBV6-2/TRBV6-3
D: NA
J: TRBJ1-1

DNA: TGTGCCAGCAGTTTAGCGGGAAACACTGAAGCTTTCTTT
CDR3: CASSLAGNTEAFF
size: NA
V: TRBV28
D: NA
J: TRBJ1-1

DNA: TGTGCCAGTAGGCAGGAAGCTTCCTACGAGCAGTACTTC
CDR3: CASRQEASYEQYF
size: few
V: TRBV6-5
D: NA
J: TRBJ2-7

DNA: TGTGCCAGCAGTGAAGCTGGGAGAAAACGGGAAGTACTTTACGAGCAGTACTTC
CDR3: CASSEAGRKREVLYEQYF
size: NA
V: TRBV6-1
D: NA
J: TRBJ2-7

DNA: TGTGCCAGCAGCCAAGCACAGGGGTTGAATCAGCCCCAGCATTTT
CDR3: CASSQAQGLNQPQHF
size: NA
V: TRBV7-2
D: TRBD1
J: TRBJ1-5